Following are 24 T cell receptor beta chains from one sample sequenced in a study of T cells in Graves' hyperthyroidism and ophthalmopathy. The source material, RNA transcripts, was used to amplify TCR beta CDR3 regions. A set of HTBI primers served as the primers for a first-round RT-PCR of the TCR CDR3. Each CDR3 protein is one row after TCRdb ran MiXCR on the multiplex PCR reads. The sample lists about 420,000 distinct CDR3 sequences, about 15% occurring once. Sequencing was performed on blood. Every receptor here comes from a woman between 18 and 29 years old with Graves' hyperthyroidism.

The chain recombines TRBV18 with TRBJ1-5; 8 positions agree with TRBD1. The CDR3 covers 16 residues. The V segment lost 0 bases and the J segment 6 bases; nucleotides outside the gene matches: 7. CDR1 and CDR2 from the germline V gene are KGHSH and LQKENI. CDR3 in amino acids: CASSPPQAQGGQPQHF. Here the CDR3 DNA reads TGTGCCAGCTCACCACCTCAAGCACAGGGGGGTCAGCCCCAGCATTTT.

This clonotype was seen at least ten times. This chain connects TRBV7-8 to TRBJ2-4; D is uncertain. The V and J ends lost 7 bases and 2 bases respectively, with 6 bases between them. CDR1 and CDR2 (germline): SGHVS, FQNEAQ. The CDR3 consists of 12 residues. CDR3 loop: CASTSTKNIQYF. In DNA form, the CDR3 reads TGTGCCAGCACCTCGACCAAAAACATTCAGTACTTC. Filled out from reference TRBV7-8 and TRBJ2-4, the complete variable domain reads GAGVSQSPRYKVAKRGQDVALRCDPISGHVSLFWYQQALGQGPEFLTYFQNEAQLDKSGLPSDRFFAERPEGSVSTLKIQRTQQEDSAVYLCASTSTKNIQYFGAGTRLSVL.

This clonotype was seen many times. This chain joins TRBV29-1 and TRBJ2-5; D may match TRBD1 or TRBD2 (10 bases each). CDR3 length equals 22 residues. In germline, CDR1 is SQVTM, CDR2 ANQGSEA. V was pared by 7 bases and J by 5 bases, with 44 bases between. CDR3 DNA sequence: TGCAGCGCTTGGGACAGGGGATCTCCTTTTAGAACCAAGCGGGAGGGTCGGGAGACCCAGTACTTC. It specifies CSAWDRGSPFRTKREGRETQYF.

CDR3 sequence (DNA): TGTGCCACCAGGGGGGTAAGCGGAGACTACGAGCAGTACTTC. Translation gives CATRGVSGDYEQYF. V and J are TRBV15 and TRBJ2-7; tentatively, D is TRBD1 or TRBD2 (5 bases each). The CDR3 has 14 residues. V dropped 6 bases and J dropped 3 bases, with 15 bases sitting between them. CDR1 and CDR2 (germline): LNHNV, YYDKDF (reference sequence).

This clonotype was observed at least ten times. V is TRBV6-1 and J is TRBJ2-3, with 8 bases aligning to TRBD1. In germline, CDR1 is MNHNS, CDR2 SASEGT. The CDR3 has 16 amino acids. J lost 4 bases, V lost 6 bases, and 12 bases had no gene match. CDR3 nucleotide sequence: TGTGCCAGCAGCCTCGTAGGACAGGGCCCCCCAGATACGCAGTATTTT. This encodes CASSLVGQGPPDTQYF.

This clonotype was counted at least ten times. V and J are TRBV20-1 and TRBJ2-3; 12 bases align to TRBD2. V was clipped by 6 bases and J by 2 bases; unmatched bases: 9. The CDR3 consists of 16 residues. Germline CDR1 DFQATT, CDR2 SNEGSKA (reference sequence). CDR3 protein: CSADRLAGAHTDTQYF. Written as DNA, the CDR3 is TGCAGTGCGGATCGACTAGCGGGGGCCCACACAGATACGCAGTATTTT.

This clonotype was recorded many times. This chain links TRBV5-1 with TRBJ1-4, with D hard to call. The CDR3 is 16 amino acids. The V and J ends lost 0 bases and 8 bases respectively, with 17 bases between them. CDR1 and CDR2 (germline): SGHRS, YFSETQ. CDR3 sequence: CASSLGVAYSVEKLFF. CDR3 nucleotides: TGCGCCAGCAGCTTGGGAGTCGCTTATTCAGTCGAAAAACTGTTTTTT. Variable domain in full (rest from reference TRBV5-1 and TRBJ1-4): KAGVTQTPRYLIKTRGQQVTLSCSPISGHRSVSWYQQTPGQGLQFLFEYFSETQRNKGNFPGRFSGRQFSNSRSEMNVSTLELGDSALYLCASSLGVAYSVEKLFFGSGTQLSVL.

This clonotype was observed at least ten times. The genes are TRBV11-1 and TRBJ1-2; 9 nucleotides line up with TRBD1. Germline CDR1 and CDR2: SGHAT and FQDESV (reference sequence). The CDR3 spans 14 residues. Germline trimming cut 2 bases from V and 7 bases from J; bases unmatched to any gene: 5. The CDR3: CASSLTGGAGGYTF. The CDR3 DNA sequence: TGTGCCAGCAGCTTAACAGGGGGCGCCGGTGGCTACACCTTC.

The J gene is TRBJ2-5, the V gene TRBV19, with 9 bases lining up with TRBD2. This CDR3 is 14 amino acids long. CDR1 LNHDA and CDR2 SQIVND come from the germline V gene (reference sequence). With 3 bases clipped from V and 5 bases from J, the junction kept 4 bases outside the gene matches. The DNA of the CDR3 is TGTGCCAGTAGTATCGCGGGGGGGCGCGAGACCCAGTACTTC. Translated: CASSIAGGRETQYF.

The CDR3 protein is CASRDRETYEQYF. CDR3 DNA: TGTGCCAGCAGGGACAGGGAAACCTACGAGCAGTACTTC. The chain uses TRBV2 and TRBJ2-7; 8 bases are shared with TRBD1. This CDR3 has 13 amino acids. CDR1 and CDR2 (germline): SNHLY, FYNNEI. V lost 6 bases and J lost 2; bases outside the gene matches: 3.

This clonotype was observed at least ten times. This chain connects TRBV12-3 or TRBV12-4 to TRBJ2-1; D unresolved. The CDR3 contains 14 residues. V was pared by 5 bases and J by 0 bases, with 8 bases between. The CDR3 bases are TGTGCCAGCAGTCAAGAGGACTCCTACAATGAGCAGTTCTTC. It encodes CASSQEDSYNEQFF.

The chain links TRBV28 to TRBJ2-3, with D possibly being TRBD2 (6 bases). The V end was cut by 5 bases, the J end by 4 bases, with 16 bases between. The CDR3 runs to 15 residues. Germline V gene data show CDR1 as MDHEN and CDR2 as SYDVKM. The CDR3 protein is CASSPRGAGPDTQYF. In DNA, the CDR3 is TGTGCCAGCAGTCCCCGCGGGGCGGGGCCAGATACGCAGTATTTT.

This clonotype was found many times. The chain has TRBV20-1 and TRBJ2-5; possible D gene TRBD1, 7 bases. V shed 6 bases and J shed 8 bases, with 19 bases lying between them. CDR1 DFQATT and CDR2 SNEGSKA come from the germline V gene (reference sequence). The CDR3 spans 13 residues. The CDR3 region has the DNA TGCAGTGCCAGGGGGGCGTCCATGGCAACCCAGTACTTC. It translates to CSARGASMATQYF.

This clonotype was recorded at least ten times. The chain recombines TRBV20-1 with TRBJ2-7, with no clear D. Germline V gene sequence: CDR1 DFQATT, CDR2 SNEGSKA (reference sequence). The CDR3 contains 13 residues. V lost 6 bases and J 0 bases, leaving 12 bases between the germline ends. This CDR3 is CSAQDGNSYEQYF. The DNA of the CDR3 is TGCAGTGCCCAGGATGGCAACTCCTACGAGCAGTACTTC.

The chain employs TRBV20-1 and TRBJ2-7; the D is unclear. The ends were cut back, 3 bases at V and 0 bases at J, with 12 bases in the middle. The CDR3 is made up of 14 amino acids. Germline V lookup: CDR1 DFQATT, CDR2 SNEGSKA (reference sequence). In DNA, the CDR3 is TGCAGTGCTAGGGTTACGGCGAGCTCCTACGAGCAGTACTTC. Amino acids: CSARVTASSYEQYF.

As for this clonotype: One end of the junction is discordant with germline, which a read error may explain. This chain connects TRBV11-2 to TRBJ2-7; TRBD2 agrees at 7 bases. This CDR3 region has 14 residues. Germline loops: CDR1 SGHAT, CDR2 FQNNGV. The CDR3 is CANSLARGGYEQYF. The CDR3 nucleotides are TGTGCCAACAGCTTAGCTCGCGGGGGCTACGAGCAGTACTTC. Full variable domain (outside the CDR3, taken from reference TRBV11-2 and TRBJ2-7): EAGVAQSPRYKIIEKRQSVAFWCNPISGHATLYWYQQILGQGPKLLIQFQNNGVVDDSQLPKDRFSAERLKGVDSTLKIQPAKLEDSAVYLCANSLARGGYEQYFGPGTRLTVT.

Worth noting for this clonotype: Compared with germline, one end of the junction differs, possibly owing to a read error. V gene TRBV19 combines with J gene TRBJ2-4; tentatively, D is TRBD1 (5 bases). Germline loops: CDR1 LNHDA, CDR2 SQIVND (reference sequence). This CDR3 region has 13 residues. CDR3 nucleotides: TGTGCCGGTAGTACACAGCCAGGGCAGGGTCAGTACTTC. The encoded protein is CAGSTQPGQGQYF.

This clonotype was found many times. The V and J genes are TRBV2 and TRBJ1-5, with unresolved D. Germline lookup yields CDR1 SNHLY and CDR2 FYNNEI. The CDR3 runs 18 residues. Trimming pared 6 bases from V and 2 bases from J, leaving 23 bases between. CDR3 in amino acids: CASSERNLAGRGNQPQHF. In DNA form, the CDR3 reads TGTGCCAGCAGCGAGAGGAATTTAGCCGGGAGGGGCAATCAGCCCCAGCATTTT.

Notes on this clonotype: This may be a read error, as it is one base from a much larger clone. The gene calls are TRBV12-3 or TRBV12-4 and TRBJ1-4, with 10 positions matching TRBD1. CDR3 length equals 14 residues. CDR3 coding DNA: TGTGCCAGCAATGACAGGGGGCGCGATGAAAAACTGTCTTTT. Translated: CASNDRGRDEKLSF.

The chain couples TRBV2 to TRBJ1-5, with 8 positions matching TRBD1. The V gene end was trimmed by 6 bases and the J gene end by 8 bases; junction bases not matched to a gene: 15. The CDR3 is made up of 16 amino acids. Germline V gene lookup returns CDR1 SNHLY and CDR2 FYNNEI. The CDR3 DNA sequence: TGTGCCAGCAGGAGAACCCCTGGACAGGGTAGAGAGCCCCAGCATTTT. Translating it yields CASRRTPGQGREPQHF.

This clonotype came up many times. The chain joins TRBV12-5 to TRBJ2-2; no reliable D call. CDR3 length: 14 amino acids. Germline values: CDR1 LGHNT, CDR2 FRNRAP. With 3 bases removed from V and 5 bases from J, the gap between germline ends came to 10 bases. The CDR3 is CASGFPRGTGELFF. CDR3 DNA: TGTGCTAGTGGTTTCCCCCGTGGGACCGGGGAGCTGTTTTTT.

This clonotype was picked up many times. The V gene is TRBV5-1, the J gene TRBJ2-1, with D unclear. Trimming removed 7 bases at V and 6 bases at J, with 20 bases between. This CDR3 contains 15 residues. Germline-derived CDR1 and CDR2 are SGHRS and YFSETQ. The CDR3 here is CASQLDGLESNEQFF. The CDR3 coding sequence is TGCGCCAGCCAACTTGATGGGCTAGAGTCCAATGAGCAGTTCTTC. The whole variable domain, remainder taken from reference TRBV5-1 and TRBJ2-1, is KAGVTQTPRYLIKTRGQQVTLSCSPISGHRSVSWYQQTPGQGLQFLFEYFSETQRNKGNFPGRFSGRQFSNSRSEMNVSTLELGDSALYLCASQLDGLESNEQFFGPGTRLTVL.

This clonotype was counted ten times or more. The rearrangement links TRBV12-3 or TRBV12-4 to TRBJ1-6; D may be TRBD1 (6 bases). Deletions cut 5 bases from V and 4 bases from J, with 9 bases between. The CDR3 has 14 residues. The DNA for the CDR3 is TGTGCCAGCAGTATAGACAGGTATAATTCACCCCTCCACTTT. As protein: CASSIDRYNSPLHF.

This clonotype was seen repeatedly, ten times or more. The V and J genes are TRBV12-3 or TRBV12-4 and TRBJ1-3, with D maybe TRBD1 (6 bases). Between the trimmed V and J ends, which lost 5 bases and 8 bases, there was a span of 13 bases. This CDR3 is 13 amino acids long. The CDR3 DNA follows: TGTGCCAGCAGTCCATCCAACAGGGACACCATATATTTT. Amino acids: CASSPSNRDTIYF.